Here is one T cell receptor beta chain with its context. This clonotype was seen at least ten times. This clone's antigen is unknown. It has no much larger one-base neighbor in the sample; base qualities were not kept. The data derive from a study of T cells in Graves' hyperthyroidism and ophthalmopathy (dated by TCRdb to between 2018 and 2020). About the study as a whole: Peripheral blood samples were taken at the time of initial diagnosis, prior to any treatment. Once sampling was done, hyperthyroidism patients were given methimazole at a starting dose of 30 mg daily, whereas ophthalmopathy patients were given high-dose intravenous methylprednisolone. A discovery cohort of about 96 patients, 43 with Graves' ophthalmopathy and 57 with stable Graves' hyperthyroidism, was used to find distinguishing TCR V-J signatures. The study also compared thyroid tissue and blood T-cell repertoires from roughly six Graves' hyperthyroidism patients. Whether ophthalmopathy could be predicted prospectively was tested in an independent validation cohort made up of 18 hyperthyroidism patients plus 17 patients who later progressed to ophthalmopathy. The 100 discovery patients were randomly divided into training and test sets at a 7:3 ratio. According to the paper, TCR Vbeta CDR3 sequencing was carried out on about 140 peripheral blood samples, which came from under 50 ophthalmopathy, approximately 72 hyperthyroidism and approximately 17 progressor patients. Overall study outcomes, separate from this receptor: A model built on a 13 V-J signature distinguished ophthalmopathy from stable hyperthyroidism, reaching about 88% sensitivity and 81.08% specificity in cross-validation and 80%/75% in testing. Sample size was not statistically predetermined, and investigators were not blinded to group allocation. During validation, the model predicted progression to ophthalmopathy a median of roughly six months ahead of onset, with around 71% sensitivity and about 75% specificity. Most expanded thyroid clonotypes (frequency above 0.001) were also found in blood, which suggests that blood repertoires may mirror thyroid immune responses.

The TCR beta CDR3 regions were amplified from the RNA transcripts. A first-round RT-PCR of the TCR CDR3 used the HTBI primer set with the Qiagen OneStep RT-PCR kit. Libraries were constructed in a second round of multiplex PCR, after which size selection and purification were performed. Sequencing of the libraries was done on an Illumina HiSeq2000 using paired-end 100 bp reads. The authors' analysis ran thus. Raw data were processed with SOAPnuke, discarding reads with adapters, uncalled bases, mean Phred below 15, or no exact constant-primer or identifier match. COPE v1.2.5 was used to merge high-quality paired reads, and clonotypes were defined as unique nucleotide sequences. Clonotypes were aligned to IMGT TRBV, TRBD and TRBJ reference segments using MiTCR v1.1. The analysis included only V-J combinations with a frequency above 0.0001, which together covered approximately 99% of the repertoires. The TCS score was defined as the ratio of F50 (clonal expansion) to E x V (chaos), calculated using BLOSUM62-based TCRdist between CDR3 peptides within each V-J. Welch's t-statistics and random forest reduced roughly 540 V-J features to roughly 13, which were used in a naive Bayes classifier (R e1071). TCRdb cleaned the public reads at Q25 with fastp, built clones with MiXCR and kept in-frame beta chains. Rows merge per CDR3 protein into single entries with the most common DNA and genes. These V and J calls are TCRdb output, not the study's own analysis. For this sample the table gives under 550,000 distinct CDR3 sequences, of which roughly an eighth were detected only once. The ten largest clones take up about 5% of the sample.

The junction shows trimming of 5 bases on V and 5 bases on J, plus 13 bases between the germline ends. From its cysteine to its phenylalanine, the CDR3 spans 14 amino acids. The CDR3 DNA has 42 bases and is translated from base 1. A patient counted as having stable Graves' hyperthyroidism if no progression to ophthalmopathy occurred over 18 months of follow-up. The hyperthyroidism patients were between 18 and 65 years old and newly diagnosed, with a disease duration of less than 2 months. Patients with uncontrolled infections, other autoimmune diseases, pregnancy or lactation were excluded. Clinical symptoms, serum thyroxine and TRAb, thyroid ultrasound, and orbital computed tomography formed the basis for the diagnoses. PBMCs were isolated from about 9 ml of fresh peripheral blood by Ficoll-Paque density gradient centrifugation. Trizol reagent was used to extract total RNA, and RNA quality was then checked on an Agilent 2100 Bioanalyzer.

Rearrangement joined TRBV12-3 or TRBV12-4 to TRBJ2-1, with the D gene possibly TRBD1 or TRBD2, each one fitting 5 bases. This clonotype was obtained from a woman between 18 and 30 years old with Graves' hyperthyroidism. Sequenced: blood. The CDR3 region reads CASSLGRNHNEQFF. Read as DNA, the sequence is TGTGCCAGCAGTCTGGGACGCAACCACAATGAGCAGTTCTTC.